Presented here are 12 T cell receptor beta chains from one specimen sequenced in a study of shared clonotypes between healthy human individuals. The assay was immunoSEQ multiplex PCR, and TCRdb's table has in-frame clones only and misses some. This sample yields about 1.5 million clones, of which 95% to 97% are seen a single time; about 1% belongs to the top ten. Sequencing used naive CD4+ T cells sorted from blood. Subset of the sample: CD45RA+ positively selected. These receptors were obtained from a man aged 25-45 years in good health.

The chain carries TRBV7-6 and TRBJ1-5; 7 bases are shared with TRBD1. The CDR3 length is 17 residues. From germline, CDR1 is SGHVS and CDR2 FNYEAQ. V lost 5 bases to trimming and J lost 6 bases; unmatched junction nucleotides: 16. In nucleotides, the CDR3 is TGTGCCAGCAGCCGCTTTCCCGGGGGGACAGATCTTCAGCCCCAGCATTTT. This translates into CASSRFPGGTDLQPQHF.

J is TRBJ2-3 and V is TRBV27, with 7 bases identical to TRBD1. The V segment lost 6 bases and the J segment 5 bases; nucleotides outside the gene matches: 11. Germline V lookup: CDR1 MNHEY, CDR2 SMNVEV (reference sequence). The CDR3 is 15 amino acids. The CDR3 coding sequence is TGTGCCAGCAGCCAATACCCGGGACAGCTAGATACGCAGTATTTT. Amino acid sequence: CASSQYPGQLDTQYF.

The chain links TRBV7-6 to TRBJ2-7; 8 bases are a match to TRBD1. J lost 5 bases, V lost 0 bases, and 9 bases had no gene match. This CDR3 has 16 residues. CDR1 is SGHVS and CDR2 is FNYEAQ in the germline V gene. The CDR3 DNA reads TGTGCCAGCAGCTTAGCGCCCGGACAGGGTAACCACGAGCAGTACTTC. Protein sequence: CASSLAPGQGNHEQYF.

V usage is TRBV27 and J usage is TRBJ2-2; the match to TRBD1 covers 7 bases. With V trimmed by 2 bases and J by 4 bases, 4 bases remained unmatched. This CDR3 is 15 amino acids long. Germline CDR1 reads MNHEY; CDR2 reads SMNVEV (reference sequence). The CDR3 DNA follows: TGTGCCAGCAGTTTAGGGACAGCGATCACCGGGGAGCTGTTTTTT. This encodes CASSLGTAITGELFF.

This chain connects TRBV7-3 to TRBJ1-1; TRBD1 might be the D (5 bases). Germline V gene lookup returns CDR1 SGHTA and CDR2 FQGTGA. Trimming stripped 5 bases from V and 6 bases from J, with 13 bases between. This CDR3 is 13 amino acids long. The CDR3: CASSTRRDAEAFF. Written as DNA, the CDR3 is TGTGCCAGCAGCACACGCAGGGACGCTGAAGCTTTCTTT.

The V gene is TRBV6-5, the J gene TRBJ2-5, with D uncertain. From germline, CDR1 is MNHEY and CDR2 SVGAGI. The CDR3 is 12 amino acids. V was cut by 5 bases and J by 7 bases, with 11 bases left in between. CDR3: CASSPIPGTQYF. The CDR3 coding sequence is TGTGCCAGCAGTCCGATCCCGGGGACCCAGTACTTC.

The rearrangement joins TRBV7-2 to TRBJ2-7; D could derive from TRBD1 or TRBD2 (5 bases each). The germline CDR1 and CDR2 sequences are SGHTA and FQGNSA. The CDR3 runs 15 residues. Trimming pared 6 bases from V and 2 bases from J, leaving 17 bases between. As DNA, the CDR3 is TGTGCCAGCAGACACTCCGGGACGGATCCCTACGAGCAGTACTTC. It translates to CASRHSGTDPYEQYF.

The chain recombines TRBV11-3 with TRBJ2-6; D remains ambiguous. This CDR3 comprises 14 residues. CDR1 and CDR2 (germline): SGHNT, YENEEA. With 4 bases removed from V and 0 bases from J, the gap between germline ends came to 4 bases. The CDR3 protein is CASSSYSGANVLTF. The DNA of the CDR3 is TGTGCCAGCAGCTCCTACTCTGGGGCCAACGTCCTGACTTTC.

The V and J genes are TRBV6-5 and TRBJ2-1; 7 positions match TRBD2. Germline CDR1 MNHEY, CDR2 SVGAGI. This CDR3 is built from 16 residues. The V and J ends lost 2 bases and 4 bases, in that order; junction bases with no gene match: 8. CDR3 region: CASSYRPLARYNEQFF. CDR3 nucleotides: TGTGCCAGCAGTTACCGGCCACTAGCGAGGTACAATGAGCAGTTCTTC.

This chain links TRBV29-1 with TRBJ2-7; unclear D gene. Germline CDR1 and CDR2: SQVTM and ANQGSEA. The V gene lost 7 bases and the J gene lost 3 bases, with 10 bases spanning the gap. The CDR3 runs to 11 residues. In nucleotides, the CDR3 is TGCAGCGCAGCTGAGTACTACGAGCAGTACTTC. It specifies CSAAEYYEQYF.

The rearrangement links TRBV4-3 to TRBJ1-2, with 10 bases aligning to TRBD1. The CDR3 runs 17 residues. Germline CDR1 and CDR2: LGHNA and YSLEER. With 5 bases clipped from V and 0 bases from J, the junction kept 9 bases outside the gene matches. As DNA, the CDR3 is TGCGCCAGCAGCGGCCGGGACAGGGGACTTTCTAACTATGGCTACACCTTC. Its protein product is CASSGRDRGLSNYGYTF.

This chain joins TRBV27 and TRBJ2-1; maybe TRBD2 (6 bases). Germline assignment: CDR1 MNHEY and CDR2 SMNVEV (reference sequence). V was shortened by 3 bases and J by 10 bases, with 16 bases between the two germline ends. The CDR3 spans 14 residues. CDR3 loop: CASSFRRSREEQFF. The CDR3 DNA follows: TGTGCCAGCAGTTTTCGCCGGAGCCGGGAGGAGCAGTTCTTC.